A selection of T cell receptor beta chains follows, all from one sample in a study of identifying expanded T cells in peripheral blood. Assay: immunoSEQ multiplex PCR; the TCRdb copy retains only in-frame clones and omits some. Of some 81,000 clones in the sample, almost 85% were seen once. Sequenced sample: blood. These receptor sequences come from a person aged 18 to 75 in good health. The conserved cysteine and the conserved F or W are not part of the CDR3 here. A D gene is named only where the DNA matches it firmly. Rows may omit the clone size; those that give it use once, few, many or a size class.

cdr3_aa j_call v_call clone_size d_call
AWTGGSVVGEQF TRBJ2-1 TRBV30 . .
ASIIPGSSYEQY TRBJ2-7 TRBV6-1 . .
ASSLKQSAFGANVLT TRBJ2-6 TRBV19 . .
ASSVTGLATETQY TRBJ2-5 TRBV7-2 . TRBD2
AISESGSRDEQF TRBJ2-1 TRBV10-3 . TRBD2
ASSKRGPGAPNIQY TRBJ2-4 TRBV21-1 . .
ASSSGLDSYEQY TRBJ2-7 TRBV2 . .
ASSLVTGMNTEAF TRBJ1-1 TRBV7-9 few TRBD1
ASSIALGETQY TRBJ2-5 TRBV19 . .
ASRPRTSGRYEQY TRBJ2-7 TRBV6-5 . TRBD2
SVEGGAGGTDTQY TRBJ2-3 TRBV29-1 . TRBD2
ASSSDPQSRGVSYEQY TRBJ2-7 TRBV7-2 . .
ASSLGGWGNQPQH TRBJ1-5 TRBV28 few .
ASSQSLGQGEY TRBJ2-7 TRBV19 once TRBD1
ASSYGQGLNTGELF TRBJ2-2 TRBV27 . TRBD1
ASSEAPGAVETQY TRBJ2-5 TRBV6-1 . .
ASRATGAGNTIY TRBJ1-3 TRBV19 . TRBD1
ASTQQGIDRSEKLF TRBJ1-4 TRBV28 few .
ASSPGTGGLEQF TRBJ2-1 TRBV11-3 once TRBD1
ATSRDRDKSYNEQF TRBJ2-1 TRBV15 . .
ASSNAPSQFDEQF TRBJ2-1 TRBV7-3 . .
SVEGSDGGLEQY TRBJ2-7 TRBV29-1 . .
ASSLSPGLAGGPDTGELF TRBJ2-2 TRBV28 few TRBD2
ASNPDSSEAF TRBJ1-1 TRBV6-1 . .
ASSEASPLTGELF TRBJ2-2 TRBV6-1 . .
ASSDGGGRGRKTQY TRBJ2-5 TRBV2 once TRBD2
SVEDPFGTVPDTQY TRBJ2-3 TRBV29-1 . TRBD1
ASSDTGGLGEKLF TRBJ1-4 TRBV25-1 . TRBD1
ASRWDRYNEQY TRBJ2-7 TRBV7-8 . TRBD1
ASSRAGQTQY TRBJ2-5 TRBV7-6 . .
ASSNLGRTNEQF TRBJ2-1 TRBV6-5 . .
ASSSTATEAF TRBJ1-1 TRBV6-5 few .
ASSQDGLGGNEQF TRBJ2-1 TRBV4-2 few .
ASTPAAGGPHEQF TRBJ2-1 TRBV28 . TRBD2
ASSPPGPSGRNEQF TRBJ2-1 TRBV18 . TRBD2
ASSVTSGSYNEQF TRBJ2-1 TRBV9 . TRBD2
ASSDESSEKLF TRBJ1-4 TRBV9 few .
ASSEQGASDEKLF TRBJ1-4 TRBV2 many TRBD1
ASSLEQMNTEAF TRBJ1-1 TRBV5-1 . .
ASSYGGSIHEQY TRBJ2-7 TRBV6-5 . .
ASRVGLAGAEQY TRBJ2-7 TRBV7-2 . TRBD2
NGENTDTQY TRBJ2-3 TRBV20-1 . .
ASSLQGNTGELF TRBJ2-2 TRBV18 . .
ASSFAGGDIQY TRBJ2-4 TRBV7-3 . .
ASSFRGLGNQPQH TRBJ1-5 TRBV5-8 . TRBD1
ASSTHRVLYEQY TRBJ2-7 TRBV11-2 . .